Each of the 14 T cell receptor beta chains below was sequenced from the same sample in a study of OX40 agonist ivuxolimab in advanced cancers. Profiling relied on immunoSEQ multiplex PCR, and the TCRdb table lists in-frame clones only, not all of them. The sample yields approximately 60,000 clones, more than 85% seen once. The sequences come from CD4+ or CD8+ T cells sorted from blood, collected in a trial of the OX40 agonist ivuxolimab. These receptor sequences come from an adult with an advanced solid tumor such as melanoma, head and neck, liver or kidney cancer.

This chain joins TRBV19 and TRBJ2-3; a weak D match, TRBD2 (5 bases). The V end was cut by 5 bases, the J end by 6 bases, with 9 bases between. CDR3 length equals 12 residues. Germline lookup yields CDR1 LNHDA and CDR2 SQIVND (reference sequence). In DNA, the CDR3 is TGTGCCAGTAGTTTATTAGCGGATACGCAGTATTTT. Translating gives CASSLLADTQYF. The full variable domain, with the rest looked up from reference TRBV19 and TRBJ2-3, is DGGITQSPKYLFRKEGQNVTLSCEQNLNHDAMYWYRQDPGQGLRLIYYSQIVNDFQKGDIAEGYSVSREKKESFPLTVTSAQKNPTAFYLCASSLLADTQYFGPGTRLTVL.

The V and J genes are TRBV9 and TRBJ2-1; a possible D gene is TRBD1 (6 bases). Germline V gene lookup returns CDR1 SGDLS and CDR2 YYNGEE. The CDR3 length is 13 residues. Trimming cost V 3 bases and J 2 bases, with 6 bases left between them. The CDR3 region is CASSGGPYNEQFF. As DNA, the CDR3 is TGTGCCAGCAGCGGGGGGCCCTACAATGAGCAGTTCTTC.

V usage is TRBV6-1 and J usage is TRBJ2-7; D is possibly TRBD1 or TRBD2 (5 bases each). Germline V gene data show CDR1 as MNHNS and CDR2 as SASEGT. This CDR3 comprises 14 residues. V was cut by 7 bases and J by 2 bases, with 15 bases left in between. CDR3: CASTAGAGTYEQYF. In nucleotides, the CDR3 is TGTGCCAGCACCGCCGGGGCAGGGACCTACGAGCAGTACTTC.

The chain has TRBV11-2 and TRBJ1-4; 7 bases match TRBD1. This CDR3 region has 17 residues. V dropped 1 base and J dropped 0; count of bases not matched to a gene: 5. Germline lookup yields CDR1 SGHAT and CDR2 FQNNGV. CDR3: CASSLGRQGATNEKLFF. The CDR3 nucleotides read TGTGCCAGCAGCTTAGGTCGCCAGGGGGCAACTAATGAAAAACTGTTTTTT.

The J gene is TRBJ2-1, the V gene TRBV27, with 7 bases identical to TRBD2. Germline CDR1 MNHEY, CDR2 SMNVEV (reference sequence). Trimming at V came to 8 bases and at J to 3 bases, leaving 10 bases not matched to a gene. There are 15 residues in the CDR3. The DNA for the CDR3 is TGTGCCAGCCGTAAGGGTCCTAGCGGCTACAATGAGCAGTTCTTC. Protein product: CASRKGPSGYNEQFF.

The chain couples TRBV6-1 to TRBJ1-5; D is unclear. Germline CDR1 and CDR2: MNHNS and SASEGT. This CDR3 is 13 amino acids long. The V and J ends lost 6 bases and 0 bases respectively, with 6 bases between them. The chain's CDR3 is CASRRDSNQPQHF. The CDR3 DNA reads as TGTGCCAGCAGACGCGATAGCAATCAGCCCCAGCATTTT.

The chain joins TRBV6-1 to TRBJ2-7, with D perhaps TRBD2 (6 bases). The CDR3 length is 14 residues. Germline V lookup: CDR1 MNHNS, CDR2 SASEGT. Trimming removed 6 bases at V and 1 base at J, with 13 bases between. The CDR3 is CASRMGTLSYEQYF. CDR3 DNA sequence: TGTGCCAGCAGAATGGGGACTTTATCCTACGAGCAGTACTTC.

The gene calls are TRBV10-1 and TRBJ2-1, with TRBD2 matching 8 bases. This CDR3 has 14 residues. Losses at the gene ends were 4 bases for V and 7 bases for J; bases not matched to a gene: 6. Germline V lookup: CDR1 WNHNN, CDR2 SYGVQD (reference sequence). The chain's CDR3 is CASSAGLVSNEQFF. The CDR3 DNA follows: TGCGCCAGCAGTGCGGGACTAGTCTCGAATGAGCAGTTCTTC.

The chain joins TRBV29-1 to TRBJ2-5; 11 bases agree with TRBD1. This CDR3 is built from 15 residues. Unmatched junction bases numbered 8, after V lost 6 bases and J lost 2 bases. Germline assignment: CDR1 SQVTM and CDR2 ANQGSEA. The CDR3: CSVNPGTGGQETQYF. The CDR3 DNA follows: TGCAGCGTCAACCCCGGGACAGGGGGTCAAGAGACCCAGTACTTC.

The CDR3: CASSSRFSSYEQYF. Here the CDR3 DNA reads TGTGCCAGCAGTTCGAGGTTCAGCTCCTACGAGCAGTACTTC. The V and J genes are TRBV6-1 and TRBJ2-7; D gene uncertain. Between the trimmed V and J ends, which lost 5 bases and 0 bases, there was a span of 11 bases. This CDR3 has 14 amino acids. The germline V gene has CDR1 MNHNS and CDR2 SASEGT.

The V call is TRBV30, the J call TRBJ1-2, with TRBD1 as a possible D gene (6 bases). Trimming cost V 4 bases and J 7 bases, with 16 bases left between them. CDR3 length: 13 residues. Looked up from germline, CDR1 is GTSNPN and CDR2 is SVGIG (reference sequence). This CDR3 is CAWNQQGYSGYTF. CDR3 nucleotide sequence: TGTGCCTGGAACCAACAGGGTTATTCTGGCTACACCTTC.

The CDR3 sequence: CASKETGNNLSEAFF. The CDR3, as DNA: TGTGCCAGCAAGGAGACAGGGAATAACTTATCTGAAGCTTTCTTT. This chain joins TRBV6-5 and TRBJ1-1; 7 nucleotides match TRBD1. The trim removed 7 bases at V and 6 bases at J, leaving 14 bases unmatched. Germline loops: CDR1 MNHEY, CDR2 SVGAGI. The CDR3 runs 15 residues.

The rearrangement links TRBV5-5 to TRBJ2-2; no clear D gene. CDR1 and CDR2 (germline): SGHKS, YYEKEE (reference sequence). The CDR3 is made up of 14 amino acids. The V end lost 3 bases, the J end lost 1 base, and 7 bases lay between the germline ends. The CDR3 sequence: CASSWGMNTGELFF. The CDR3 nucleotides read TGTGCCAGCAGCTGGGGTATGAACACCGGGGAGCTGTTTTTT.

The rearrangement joins TRBV27 to TRBJ2-1; D possibly uses TRBD1 or TRBD2 (5 bases each). The V end lost 9 bases, the J end lost 10 bases, and 16 bases lay between the germline ends. The CDR3 extends over 12 amino acids. Germline V gene lookup returns CDR1 MNHEY and CDR2 SMNVEV (reference sequence). Here the CDR3 reads CASWDPNREQFF. Here the CDR3 DNA reads TGTGCCAGTTGGGACCCGAACAGGGAGCAGTTCTTC.